This T cell receptor (beta chain) was identified during a study of T cells in Graves' hyperthyroidism and ophthalmopathy. From RNA transcripts, TCR beta CDR3 regions were amplified. The TCR CDR3 was amplified in a first-round RT-PCR using the HTBI primer set. A single record per CDR3 protein comes from TCRdb applying MiXCR to the multiplex PCR reads. The sample shows about 620,000 distinct CDR3 sequences, 16% of them seen only once. V lost 11 bases to trimming and J lost 0 bases; unmatched junction nucleotides: 10. Germline loops: CDR1 ENHRY, CDR2 SYGVKD. The CDR3 has 18 residues. The sample taken for sequencing was blood. The rearrangement uses TRBV10-3 and TRBJ2-6; TRBD2 matches at 13 bases. This receptor was identified in a woman in her twenties or thirties with Graves' hyperthyroidism. CDR3 bases: TGTGCCTCCAATCCGGGACTAGCGGGATTCTCTGGGGCCAACGTCCTGACTTTC. Translated: CASNPGLAGFSGANVLTF.